This TCR beta chain is drawn from a study of blood T cell repertoires in COVID-19. With 2 bases removed from V and 7 bases from J, the gap between germline ends came to 9 bases. The CDR3 runs to 12 residues. CDR1 is KGHSH, CDR2 LQKENI, per germline. Profiled with immunoSEQ multiplex PCR; TCRdb holds only in-frame clones, not every one. The sample comprises tens of thousands of clones, 70% to 90% of which are singletons, and 5.4% rests with the top ten. This clone was observed once. The rearrangement links TRBV18 to TRBJ2-7; maybe TRBD2 (5 bases). This TCR was sampled from a man aged 45 to 65 with active COVID-19. The sample consisted of peripheral blood. As DNA, the CDR3 is TGTGCCAGCTCACCAGGGGAGCGGGAGCAGTACTTC. Translated: CASSPGEREQYF.